This passage covers 21 T cell receptor beta chains from one sample sequenced in a study of blood T cell repertoires in COVID-19. The repertoire was sequenced with immunoSEQ multiplex PCR; TCRdb's copy has only in-frame clones and lacks some. The sample records about 27,000 clones, roughly 80% being singletons. What was sequenced was peripheral blood. The receptors come from an elderly woman with acute or convalescent COVID-19.

The chain recombines TRBV28 with TRBJ2-6; tentatively, D is TRBD2 (7 bases). V dropped 3 bases and J dropped 3 bases, with 15 bases sitting between them. Germline V gene sequence: CDR1 MDHEN, CDR2 SYDVKM. The length of the CDR3 is 17 residues. This CDR3 reads CASSFGGPPFGANVLTF. DNA of the CDR3: TGTGCCAGCAGTTTCGGGGGGCCACCCTTTGGGGCCAACGTCCTGACTTTC.

This chain links TRBV24-1 with TRBJ2-7; 9 nucleotides agree with TRBD1. With V trimmed by 5 bases and J by 0 bases, 4 bases remained unmatched. The CDR3 totals 15 residues. Per germline, CDR1 KGHDR and CDR2 SFDVKD. In DNA form, the CDR3 reads TGTGCCACCAGTGGGGGGACAGGGTACTCCTACGAGCAGTACTTC. It translates to CATSGGTGYSYEQYF.

The rearrangement uses TRBV6-5 and TRBJ2-2, with 15 nucleotides matching TRBD2. Looked up from germline, CDR1 is MNHEY and CDR2 is SVGAGI. CDR3 size: 16 residues. The V segment lost 4 bases and the J segment 7 bases; nucleotides outside the gene matches: 4. Here the CDR3 DNA reads TGTGCCAGCAGTTCCCGGACTAGCGGGAGGGGCGGGGAGCTGTTTTTT. This codes for CASSSRTSGRGGELFF.

The rearrangement uses TRBV24-1 and TRBJ1-4; 12 positions agree with TRBD1. The ends lost 4 bases at V and 8 bases at J; junction bases unmatched: 7. Germline CDR1 and CDR2: KGHDR and SFDVKD. CDR3 length equals 16 residues. The CDR3 here is CATSDPGTGGAEKLFF. Written as DNA, the CDR3 is TGTGCCACCAGTGACCCGGGGACAGGGGGCGCGGAAAAACTGTTTTTT.

This clone has just a few counts. J is TRBJ2-2 and V is TRBV3-1 (or the pseudogene TRBV3-2); no reliable D call. There are 15 residues in the CDR3. Germline-derived CDR1 and CDR2 are LGHDT and YNNKEL (reference sequence). V gave up 1 base and J gave up 5 bases, with 11 bases separating them. The CDR3: CASSQAPTGTGELFF. CDR3 nucleotides: TGTGCCAGCAGCCAAGCTCCGACGGGTACCGGGGAGCTGTTTTTT.

V gene TRBV29-1 combines with J gene TRBJ2-3; a possible D gene is TRBD2 (6 bases). The CDR3 totals 13 residues. Looked up from germline, CDR1 is SQVTM and CDR2 is ANQGSEA. V lost 5 bases and J lost 4, with 13 bases in between. For the CDR3, the DNA is TGCAGCGTTAACGCAGGGAGGCCAGATACGCAGTATTTT. Its translation is CSVNAGRPDTQYF.

V is TRBV12-3 or TRBV12-4 and J is TRBJ2-3; 7 bases line up with TRBD2. The CDR3 length is 8 residues. V shed 9 bases and J 13 bases; nucleotides not matched to a gene: 1. The CDR3 loop is CASGGEYF. The CDR3 region has the DNA TGTGCCAGTGGGGGGGAGTATTTT.

V is TRBV27 and J is TRBJ1-3; 7 bases are shared with TRBD1. The CDR3 spans 15 residues. Germline CDR1 MNHEY, CDR2 SMNVEV (reference sequence). The trim removed 5 bases at V and 0 bases at J, leaving 4 bases unmatched. In DNA, the CDR3 is TGTGCCAGCAGTAGAACAGGGGTCTCTGGAAACACCATATATTTT. It encodes CASSRTGVSGNTIYF.

The chain uses TRBV19 and TRBJ2-5, with 7 bases fitting TRBD2. J gave up 1 base and V 1 base, and 0 bases lay outside the gene matches. CDR3 size: 14 residues. Germline CDR1 is LNHDA and CDR2 is SQIVND (reference sequence). CDR3 sequence reads: CASSIASGQETQYF. In DNA, the CDR3 is TGTGCCAGTAGTATAGCTAGCGGCCAAGAGACCCAGTACTTC.

The rearrangement links TRBV18 to TRBJ2-1, with D maybe TRBD1 (7 bases). V lost 6 bases to trimming and J lost 4 bases, with 19 bases between them. The germline V gene has CDR1 KGHSH and CDR2 LQKENI. The CDR3 loop spans 16 amino acids. CDR3 DNA sequence: TGTGCCAGCTCGCCCACTCGGGCAGGGGGGTACAATGAGCAGTTCTTC. Residues: CASSPTRAGGYNEQFF.

This chain joins TRBV23-1 and TRBJ2-6, with a possible D match to TRBD2 (6 bases). TRBV23-1 is identified as an open reading frame with a role that is uncertain. V was clipped by 0 bases and J by 2 bases, with 11 bases between them. The CDR3 spans 17 residues. For the CDR3, the DNA is TGCGCCAGCAGTCAATCTTGGGGGGAGACTGGGGCCAACGTCCTGACTTTC. Translated: CASSQSWGETGANVLTF.

The chain couples TRBV30 to TRBJ1-2; unclear D gene. Trimming took off 2 bases at V and 8 bases at J, with 12 bases between the two ends. CDR1 is GTSNPN and CDR2 is SVGIG in the germline V gene (reference sequence). This CDR3 has 12 residues. Written as DNA, the CDR3 is TGTGCCTGGAGTATCCGGAGTGACGGCTACACCTTC. Translating it yields CAWSIRSDGYTF.

This chain uses TRBV29-1 with TRBJ1-1; 9 bases fit TRBD1. V lost 5 bases to trimming and J lost 4 bases; unmatched junction nucleotides: 5. Germline V gene data show CDR1 as SQVTM and CDR2 as ANQGSEA. CDR3 length: 13 residues. CDR3 in amino acids: CSVPGTGPTEAFF. CDR3 DNA: TGCAGCGTTCCCGGGACAGGGCCCACTGAAGCTTTCTTT.

The chain employs TRBV18 and TRBJ1-2; D ambiguous. CDR3 size: 11 residues. Germline CDR1 reads KGHSH; CDR2 reads LQKENI. Trimming took 3 bases from V and 7 from J, leaving 6 bases between them. CDR3 sequence (DNA): TGTGCCAGCTCACCGGACTCTGGCTACACCTTC. This encodes CASSPDSGYTF.

This chain uses TRBV18 with TRBJ1-1, with D uncertain. The germline V and J ends were trimmed by 2 bases and 0 bases, with 10 bases remaining between them. Germline V CDR1 and CDR2: KGHSH, LQKENI. The CDR3 is made up of 15 amino acids. DNA for the CDR3: TGTGCCAGCTCACCAAAGCCTCTCGTGAACACTGAAGCTTTCTTT. This codes for CASSPKPLVNTEAFF.

This chain uses TRBV7-2 with TRBJ2-6; possibly TRBD1 for D (5 bases). Germline CDR1 SGHTA, CDR2 FQGNSA. Trimming left V 2 bases short and J 4 bases short, with 18 bases between. There are 18 residues in the CDR3. The CDR3 nucleotides are TGTGCCAGCAGCTTAAGGGCTCCAAGTCGGACAGGGGCCAACGTCCTGACTTTC. This encodes CASSLRAPSRTGANVLTF.

The gene calls are TRBV13 and TRBJ1-4; tentative D call: TRBD1 (6 bases). Trimming left V 8 bases short and J 7 bases short, with 11 bases between. The germline gives CDR1 PRHDT, CDR2 FYEKMQ (reference sequence). The CDR3 sequence is 12 residues long. CDR3 sequence reads: CASGDRTEKLFF. The DNA of the CDR3 is TGTGCCAGCGGCGACAGGACTGAAAAACTGTTTTTT. The full variable domain, with the rest looked up from reference TRBV13 and TRBJ1-4, is AAGVIQSPRHLIKEKRETATLKCYPIPRHDTVYWYQQGPGQDPQFLISFYEKMQSDKGSIPDRFSAQQFSDYHSELNMSSLELGDSALYFCASGDRTEKLFFGSGTQLSVL.

The rearrangement uses TRBV5-1 and TRBJ2-7; weak D call: TRBD1 (5 bases). V shed 4 bases and J shed 0 bases, with 17 bases lying between them. The CDR3 sequence is 16 residues long. Germline CDR1 and CDR2: SGHRS and YFSETQ. The CDR3 is CASSVGHLPPSYEQYF. The CDR3 DNA is TGCGCCAGCAGCGTCGGACACTTACCCCCCTCCTACGAGCAGTACTTC.

The chain employs TRBV11-2 and TRBJ2-5; tentatively, D is TRBD1 (8 bases). CDR1 and CDR2 (germline): SGHAT, FQNNGV. This CDR3 contains 15 residues. V was trimmed by 1 base and J by 4 bases, leaving 13 bases between them. CDR3 protein: CASSLAQGGGETQYF. CDR3 sequence (DNA): TGTGCCAGCAGCTTAGCACAGGGGGGGGGAGAGACCCAGTACTTC. Filled out from reference TRBV11-2 and TRBJ2-5, the complete variable domain reads EAGVAQSPRYKIIEKRQSVAFWCNPISGHATLYWYQQILGQGPKLLIQFQNNGVVDDSQLPKDRFSAERLKGVDSTLKIQPAKLEDSAVYLCASSLAQGGGETQYFGPGTRLLVL.

This chain connects TRBV5-1 to TRBJ2-3; 8 positions agree with TRBD1. V dropped 4 bases and J dropped 7; count of bases not matched to a gene: 8. From germline, CDR1 is SGHRS and CDR2 YFSETQ. The CDR3 loop spans 14 amino acids. The DNA of the CDR3 is TGCGCCAGCAGCCCTCGACAGGGGAGCTATACGCAGTATTTT. It specifies CASSPRQGSYTQYF.

This sequence joins TRBV5-1 and TRBJ1-1; D gene ambiguous. Germline CDR1 SGHRS, CDR2 YFSETQ. The V and J ends lost 5 bases and 0 bases respectively, with 8 bases between them. The CDR3 contains 13 residues. CDR3 in amino acids: CASRPGMNTEAFF. CDR3 DNA: TGCGCCAGCAGACCAGGAATGAACACTGAAGCTTTCTTT.